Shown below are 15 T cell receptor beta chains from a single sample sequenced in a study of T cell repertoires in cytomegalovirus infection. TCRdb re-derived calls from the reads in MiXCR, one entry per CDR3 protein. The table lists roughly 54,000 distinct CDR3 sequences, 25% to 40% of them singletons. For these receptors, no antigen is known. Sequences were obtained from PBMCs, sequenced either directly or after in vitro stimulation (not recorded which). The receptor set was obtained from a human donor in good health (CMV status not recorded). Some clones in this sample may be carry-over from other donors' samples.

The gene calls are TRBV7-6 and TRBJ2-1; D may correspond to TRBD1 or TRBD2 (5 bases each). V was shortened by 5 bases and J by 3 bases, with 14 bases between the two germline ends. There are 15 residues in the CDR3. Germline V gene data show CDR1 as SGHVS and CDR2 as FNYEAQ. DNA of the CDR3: TGTGCCAGCAGCCTTCCGGGACCGCGCTACAATGAGCAGTTCTTC. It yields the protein CASSLPGPRYNEQFF.

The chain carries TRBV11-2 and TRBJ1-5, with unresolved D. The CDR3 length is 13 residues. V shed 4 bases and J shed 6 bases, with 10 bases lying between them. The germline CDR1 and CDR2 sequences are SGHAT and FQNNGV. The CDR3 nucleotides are TGTGCCAGCAGCTACGGGGAAGGTCAGCCCCAGCATTTT. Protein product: CASSYGEGQPQHF.

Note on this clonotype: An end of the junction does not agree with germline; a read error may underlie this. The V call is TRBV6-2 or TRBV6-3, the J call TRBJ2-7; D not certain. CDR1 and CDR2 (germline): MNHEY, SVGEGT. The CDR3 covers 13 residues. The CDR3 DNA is TGTGCCAGTAGTTACCCGACCCCCTACGAGCAGTACTTC. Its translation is CASSYPTPYEQYF.

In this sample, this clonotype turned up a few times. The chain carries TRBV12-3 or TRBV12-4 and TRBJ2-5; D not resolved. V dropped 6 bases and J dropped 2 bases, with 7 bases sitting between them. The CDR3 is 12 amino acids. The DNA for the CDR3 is TGTGCCAGCAGCCGAAGACAAGAGACCCAGTACTTC. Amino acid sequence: CASSRRQETQYF.

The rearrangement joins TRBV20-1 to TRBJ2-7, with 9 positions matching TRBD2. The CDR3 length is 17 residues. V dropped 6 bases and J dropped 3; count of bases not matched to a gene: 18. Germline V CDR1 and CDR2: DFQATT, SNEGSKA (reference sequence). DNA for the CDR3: TGCAGTGCGACCCCAGCGGGGGGTTTCCCTCGGGGCTACGAGCAGTACTTC. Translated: CSATPAGGFPRGYEQYF.

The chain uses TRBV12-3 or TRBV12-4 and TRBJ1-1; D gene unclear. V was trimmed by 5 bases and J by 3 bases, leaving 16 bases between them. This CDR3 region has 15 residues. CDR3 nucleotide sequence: TGTGCCAGCAGTCTTGGGTCCTCTGTCGACACTGAAGCTTTCTTT. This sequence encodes CASSLGSSVDTEAFF.

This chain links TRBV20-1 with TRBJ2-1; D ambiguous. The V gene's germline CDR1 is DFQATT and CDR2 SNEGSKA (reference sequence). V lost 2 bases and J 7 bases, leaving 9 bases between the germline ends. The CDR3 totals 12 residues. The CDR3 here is CSARSAINEQFF. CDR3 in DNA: TGCAGTGCTAGATCTGCCATAAATGAGCAGTTCTTC.

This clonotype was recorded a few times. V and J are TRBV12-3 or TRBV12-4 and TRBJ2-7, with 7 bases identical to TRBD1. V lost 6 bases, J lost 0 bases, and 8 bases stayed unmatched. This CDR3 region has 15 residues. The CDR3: CASSSGGRSSYEQYF. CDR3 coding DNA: TGTGCCAGCAGCTCAGGGGGACGGAGCTCCTACGAGCAGTACTTC.

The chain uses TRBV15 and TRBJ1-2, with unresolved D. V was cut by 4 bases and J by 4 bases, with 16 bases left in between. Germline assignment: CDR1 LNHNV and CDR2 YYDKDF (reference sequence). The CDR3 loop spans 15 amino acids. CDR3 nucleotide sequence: TGTGCCACCAGCAAAACCCGCGGGGTTTCCTATGGCTACACCTTC. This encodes CATSKTRGVSYGYTF. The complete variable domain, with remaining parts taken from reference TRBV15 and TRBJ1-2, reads DAMVIQNPRYQVTQFGKPVTLSCSQTLNHNVMYWYQQKSSQAPKLLFHYYDKDFNNEADTPDNFQSRRPNTSFCFLDIRSPGLGDTAMYLCATSKTRGVSYGYTFGSGTRLTVV.

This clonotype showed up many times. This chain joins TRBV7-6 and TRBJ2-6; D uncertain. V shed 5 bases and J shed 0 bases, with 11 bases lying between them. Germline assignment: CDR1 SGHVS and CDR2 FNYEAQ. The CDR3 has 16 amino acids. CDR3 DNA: TGTGCCAGCAGCCACCCACTGCGCTCTGGGGCCAACGTCCTGACTTTC. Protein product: CASSHPLRSGANVLTF.

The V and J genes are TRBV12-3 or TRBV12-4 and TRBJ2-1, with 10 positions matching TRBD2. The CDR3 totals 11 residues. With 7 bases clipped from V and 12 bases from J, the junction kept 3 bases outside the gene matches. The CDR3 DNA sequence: TGTGCCAGCACTAGCGGGGGTGTGCAGTTCTTC. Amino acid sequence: CASTSGGVQFF.

CDR3 coding DNA: TGTGCCAGCAGCTTAGTTACTAGCGGGGGATACAATGAGCAGTTCTTC. It codes for CASSLVTSGGYNEQFF. The chain carries TRBV11-1 and TRBJ2-1; 11 bases match TRBD2. The V gene's germline CDR1 is SGHAT and CDR2 FQDESV (reference sequence). The length of the CDR3 is 16 residues. V lost 1 base to trimming and J lost 4 bases; unmatched junction nucleotides: 3.

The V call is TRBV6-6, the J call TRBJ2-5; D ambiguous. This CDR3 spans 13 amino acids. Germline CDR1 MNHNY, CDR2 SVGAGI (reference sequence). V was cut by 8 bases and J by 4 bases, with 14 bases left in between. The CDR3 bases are TGTGCCAGCTCCAGGAGAGTCCGAGAGACCCAGTACTTC. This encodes CASSRRVRETQYF.

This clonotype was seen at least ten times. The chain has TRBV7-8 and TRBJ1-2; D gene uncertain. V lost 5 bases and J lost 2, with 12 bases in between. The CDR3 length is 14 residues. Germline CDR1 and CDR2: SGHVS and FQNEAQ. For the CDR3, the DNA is TGTGCCAGCAGCGGCAGACAAGCAAACTATGGCTACACCTTC. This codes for CASSGRQANYGYTF.

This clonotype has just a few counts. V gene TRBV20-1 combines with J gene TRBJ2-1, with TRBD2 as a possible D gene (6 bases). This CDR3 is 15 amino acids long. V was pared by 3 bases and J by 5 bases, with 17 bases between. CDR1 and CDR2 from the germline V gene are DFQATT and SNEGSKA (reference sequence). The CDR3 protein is CSASRAGLGNNEQFF. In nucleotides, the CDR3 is TGCAGTGCTAGTCGCGCGGGATTGGGTAACAATGAGCAGTTCTTC.